The rows below give T cell receptor beta chains drawn from one sample of a study of blood T cell repertoires in COVID-19. The table came from immunoSEQ multiplex PCR; TCRdb's copy has only in-frame clones and leaves some out. The repertoire holds some 110,000 clones, with about nine tenths as singletons. The specimen sequenced was peripheral blood. The receptors shown here come from a man in his 70s who had recovered from COVID-19. CDR3s include the opening cysteine and the closing phenylalanine or tryptophan. The order of the fields is clone size, J gene, V gene, D gene, CDR3 protein, CDR3 DNA. A D gene is named only where the DNA matches it firmly. Size is omitted from some rows. Given values are once, few, many or a class for expanded clones.

abundance: -
j_gene: TRBJ2-1
v_gene: TRBV7-2
d_gene: -
CDR3aa: CASSSGVWDEQFF
CDR3nt: TGTGCCAGCAGCTCCGGGGTGTGGGATGAGCAGTTCTTC

abundance: once
j_gene: TRBJ1-4
v_gene: TRBV2
d_gene: -
CDR3aa: CASRALGGTINEKLFF
CDR3nt: TGTGCCAGCAGGGCCCTCGGGGGTACAATTAATGAAAAACTGTTTTTT

abundance: -
j_gene: TRBJ2-7
v_gene: TRBV15
d_gene: TRBD1
CDR3aa: CATSGGTGTGSYEQYF
CDR3nt: TGTGCCACCAGCGGAGGTACCGGGACAGGGTCCTACGAGCAGTACTTC

abundance: -
j_gene: TRBJ1-2
v_gene: TRBV15
d_gene: -
CDR3aa: CATSRDPGDGYTF
CDR3nt: TGTGCCACCAGCAGAGATCCCGGGGATGGCTACACCTTC

abundance: -
j_gene: TRBJ1-2
v_gene: TRBV21-1
d_gene: -
CDR3aa: CASSKVEGREVRLHGYTF
CDR3nt: TGTGCCAGCAGCAAAGTCGAGGGTAGGGAGGTAAGGCTCCATGGCTACACCTTC

abundance: -
j_gene: TRBJ1-2
v_gene: TRBV6-5
d_gene: TRBD1
CDR3aa: CASSYSRGHGYTF
CDR3nt: TGTGCCAGCAGTTACTCCAGGGGGCATGGCTACACCTTC

abundance: -
j_gene: TRBJ1-5
v_gene: TRBV28
d_gene: -
CDR3aa: CASTPGGRNQPQHF
CDR3nt: TGTGCCAGCACCCCGGGGGGCCGCAATCAGCCCCAGCATTTT

abundance: once
j_gene: TRBJ1-4
v_gene: TRBV5-1
d_gene: -
CDR3aa: CASSLAQVGEKLFF
CDR3nt: TGCGCCAGCAGCTTGGCACAGGTGGGAGAAAAACTGTTTTTT

abundance: -
j_gene: TRBJ1-2
v_gene: TRBV6-5
d_gene: -
CDR3aa: CASSYARGGYTF
CDR3nt: TGTGCCAGCAGTTACGCAAGGGGCGGCTACACCTTC

abundance: -
j_gene: TRBJ2-7
v_gene: TRBV7-3
d_gene: -
CDR3aa: CASSSGGALDF
CDR3nt: TGTGCCAGCAGCTCCGGAGGGGCACTTGACTTC

abundance: -
j_gene: TRBJ1-4
v_gene: TRBV27
d_gene: -
CDR3aa: CASSSGGLTNEKLFF
CDR3nt: TGTGCCAGCAGTTCAGGAGGGCTCACTAATGAAAAACTGTTTTTT

abundance: -
j_gene: TRBJ1-5
v_gene: TRBV5-8
d_gene: -
CDR3aa: CASSRQEVSNQPQHF
CDR3nt: TGTGCCAGCAGCCGACAGGAGGTTAGCAATCAGCCCCAGCATTTT

abundance: -
j_gene: TRBJ2-3
v_gene: TRBV4-2
d_gene: -
CDR3aa: CASSQVGDTDTQYF
CDR3nt: TGTGCCAGCAGCCAAGTCGGGGACACAGATACGCAGTATTTT

abundance: -
j_gene: TRBJ2-2
v_gene: TRBV28
d_gene: -
CDR3aa: CASSYQTGPLRTGELFF
CDR3nt: TGTGCCAGCAGTTATCAGACAGGCCCATTAAGGACCGGGGAGCTGTTTTTT

abundance: -
j_gene: TRBJ2-5
v_gene: TRBV7-9
d_gene: -
CDR3aa: CASSATGQETQYF
CDR3nt: TGTGCCAGCAGCGCAACAGGACAAGAGACCCAGTACTTC

abundance: -
j_gene: TRBJ2-5
v_gene: TRBV5-4
d_gene: TRBD1
CDR3aa: CASSGQGQETQYF
CDR3nt: TGTGCCAGCAGCGGACAGGGTCAAGAGACCCAGTACTTC

abundance: -
j_gene: TRBJ2-2
v_gene: TRBV11-3
d_gene: -
CDR3aa: CASSKTGAGDTGELFF
CDR3nt: TGTGCCAGCAGCAAAACAGGCGCAGGGGACACCGGGGAGCTGTTTTTT

abundance: -
j_gene: TRBJ2-7
v_gene: TRBV21-1
d_gene: -
CDR3aa: CASTHFTSGGTYEQYF
CDR3nt: TGTGCCAGCACCCATTTTACTAGCGGGGGGACCTACGAGCAGTACTTC

abundance: -
j_gene: TRBJ2-5
v_gene: TRBV5-4
d_gene: TRBD2
CDR3aa: CASSSLAGETQYF
CDR3nt: TGTGCCAGCAGCTCACTAGCGGGGGAGACCCAGTACTTC

abundance: -
j_gene: TRBJ1-3
v_gene: TRBV5-1
d_gene: TRBD1
CDR3aa: CASSLGQGGYTIYF
CDR3nt: TGCGCCAGCAGCTTGGGGCAGGGGGGATACACCATATATTTT

abundance: -
j_gene: TRBJ1-3
v_gene: TRBV6-5
d_gene: -
CDR3aa: CASLSSGNTIYF
CDR3nt: TGTGCCAGTCTTTCCTCTGGAAACACCATATATTTT

abundance: -
j_gene: TRBJ1-2
v_gene: TRBV27
d_gene: -
CDR3aa: CASRTFYRSDYGYTF
CDR3nt: TGTGCCAGCAGGACCTTCTACAGGTCGGACTATGGCTACACCTTC

abundance: few
j_gene: TRBJ1-1
v_gene: TRBV20-1
d_gene: -
CDR3aa: CSAVNTEAFF
CDR3nt: TGCAGTGCCGTGAACACTGAAGCTTTCTTT

abundance: -
j_gene: TRBJ2-7
v_gene: TRBV27
d_gene: -
CDR3aa: CASSSRDSLPEQYF
CDR3nt: TGTGCCAGCAGTTCGCGGGACTCGCTCCCCGAGCAGTACTTC

abundance: -
j_gene: TRBJ2-3
v_gene: TRBV24-1
d_gene: TRBD1
CDR3aa: CATTLAAPGQGGDTQYF
CDR3nt: TGTGCCACCACTCTTGCGGCGCCGGGACAGGGTGGAGATACGCAGTATTTT

abundance: -
j_gene: TRBJ2-6
v_gene: TRBV19
d_gene: -
CDR3aa: CASSTLQSSGANVLTF
CDR3nt: TGTGCCAGTAGTACTTTACAGAGCTCTGGGGCCAACGTCCTGACTTTC

abundance: few
j_gene: TRBJ2-2
v_gene: TRBV28
d_gene: TRBD2
CDR3aa: CASSLGGGGGELFF
CDR3nt: TGTGCCAGCAGTTTGGGCGGGGGTGGCGGGGAGCTGTTTTTT

abundance: -
j_gene: TRBJ1-2
v_gene: TRBV6-2/TRBV6-3
d_gene: -
CDR3aa: CASSDRTVFNYGYTF
CDR3nt: TGTGCCAGCAGTGACCGGACAGTTTTTAACTATGGCTACACCTTC

abundance: -
j_gene: TRBJ2-5
v_gene: TRBV2
d_gene: -
CDR3aa: CASSKAQETQYF
CDR3nt: TGTGCCAGCAGCAAAGCCCAAGAGACCCAGTACTTC

abundance: -
j_gene: TRBJ2-2
v_gene: TRBV11-2
d_gene: TRBD2
CDR3aa: CASSPGRAGGGELFF
CDR3nt: TGTGCCAGCAGTCCTGGTCGAGCGGGAGGCGGGGAGCTGTTTTTT

abundance: once
j_gene: TRBJ1-3
v_gene: TRBV5-6
d_gene: -
CDR3aa: CASSYTGYNTIYF
CDR3nt: TGTGCCAGCAGCTATACAGGGTATAACACCATATATTTT

abundance: -
j_gene: TRBJ2-1
v_gene: TRBV5-4
d_gene: TRBD2
CDR3aa: CASSFSGGSYNEQFF
CDR3nt: TGTGCCAGCAGCTTTAGCGGGGGCTCCTACAATGAGCAGTTCTTC

abundance: -
j_gene: TRBJ2-6
v_gene: TRBV4-2
d_gene: -
CDR3aa: CASSQDASGANVLTF
CDR3nt: TGTGCCAGCAGCCAAGACGCGTCCGGGGCCAACGTCCTGACTTTC